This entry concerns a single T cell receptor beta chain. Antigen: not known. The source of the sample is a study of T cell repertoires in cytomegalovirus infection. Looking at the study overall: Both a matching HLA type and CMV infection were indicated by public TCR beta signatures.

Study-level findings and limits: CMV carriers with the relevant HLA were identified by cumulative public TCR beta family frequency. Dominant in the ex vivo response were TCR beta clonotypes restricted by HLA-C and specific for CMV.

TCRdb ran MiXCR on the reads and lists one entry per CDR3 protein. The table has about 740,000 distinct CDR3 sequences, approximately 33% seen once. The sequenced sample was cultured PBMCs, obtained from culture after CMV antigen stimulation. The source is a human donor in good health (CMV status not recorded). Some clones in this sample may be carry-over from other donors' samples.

The DNA for the CDR3 is TGTGCCAGCAGTACCACAGGGGTTAGCAATCAGCCCCAGCATTTT. It specifies CASSTTGVSNQPQHF. The chain recombines TRBV27 with TRBJ1-5; 7 bases are shared with TRBD1. The CDR3 extends over 15 amino acids. The V segment lost 5 bases and the J segment 0 bases; nucleotides outside the gene matches: 4. Germline loops: CDR1 MNHEY, CDR2 SMNVEV (reference sequence).